This TCR beta chain was documented in a study of CXCR3-negative and CXCR3-positive naive CD8 T cells. The authors prepared UMI-labeled TRB cDNA libraries by 5' RACE. Each CDR3 protein gets one entry in TCRdb, which reprocessed the 5' RACE reads and gives no DNA. The sample yields some 66,000 distinct CDR3 sequences, of which the top ten take up roughly 1.5%. The study's findings and limits: The TRBV-TRBJ usage of naive CXCR3-negative and CXCR3-positive cells was similar, but that of memory cells differed. With CXCR3 expression partially decreased after cryopreservation, most assays relied on fresh PBMCs. Relative to memory CD8+ cells, whose diversity was much lower, both naive subsets had comparably high diversity. Surface CD5 looked about the same in the naive subsets, so the authors worked out TCR strength from TRB CDR3 properties.

Turning to this clonotype: Its antigen is as yet unknown.

The sequencing input was naive CXCR3- CD8+ T cells from blood. The subset was: CD45RO-CCR7+CD27+CD95- naive CD8+ T cells lacking CXCR3 (TNR3-). The sequence was obtained from a human donor in good health. Some clones in this sample may be carry-over from other donors' samples.

The CDR3 spells CASSFSGANVLTF. The V and J genes are TRBV7-8 and TRBJ2-6. Germline V CDR1 and CDR2: SGHVS, FQNEAQ. The CDR3 totals 13 residues.